The clone carrying this T cell receptor beta chain appeared many times. Its antigen remains unidentified. The sample originates from a study of Graves' ophthalmopathy and Graves' hyperthyroidism. Study-wide results and caveats: Most thyroid clonotypes with frequency above 0.001 were detected in blood too.

RNA transcripts yielded amplified TCR beta CDR3 regions. An opening RT-PCR round employed HTBI primers and preceded a second-round multiplex PCR. In TCRdb, the multiplex PCR reads were re-called with MiXCR into one record per CDR3 protein. The sample records about 740,000 distinct CDR3 sequences, roughly 40% being singletons. The authors isolated PBMCs from 8.5 to 10 ml of fresh peripheral blood. The CDR3 runs to 13 residues. V shed 7 bases and J shed 4 bases, with 16 bases lying between them. The V gene's germline CDR1 is SQVTM and CDR2 ANQGSEA. The source is an adult man with Graves' ophthalmopathy. This sequence joins TRBV29-1 and TRBJ2-5; D is tentatively TRBD1 or TRBD2 (5 bases each). The sequenced sample consisted of peripheral blood. This chain's CDR3 is CSAFSPGRETQYF. For the CDR3, the DNA is TGCAGCGCGTTCTCCCCGGGGCGAGAGACCCAGTACTTC.